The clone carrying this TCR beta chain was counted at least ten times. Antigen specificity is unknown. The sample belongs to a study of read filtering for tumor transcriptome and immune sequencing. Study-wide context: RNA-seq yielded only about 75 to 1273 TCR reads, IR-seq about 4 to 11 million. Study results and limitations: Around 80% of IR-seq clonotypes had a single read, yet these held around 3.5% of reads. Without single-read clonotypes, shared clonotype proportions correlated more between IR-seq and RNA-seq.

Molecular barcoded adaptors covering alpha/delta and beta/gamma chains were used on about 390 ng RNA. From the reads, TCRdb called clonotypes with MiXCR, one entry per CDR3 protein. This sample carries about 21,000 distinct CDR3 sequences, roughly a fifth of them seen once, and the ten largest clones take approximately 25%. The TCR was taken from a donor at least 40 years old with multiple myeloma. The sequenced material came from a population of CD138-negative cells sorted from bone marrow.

For the CDR3, the DNA is TGTGCCAGTAGAAGACAGGGGGGCTACGAGCAGTACTTC. It codes for CASRRQGGYEQYF. The rearrangement links TRBV28 to TRBJ2-7, with 9 bases lining up with TRBD1. The CDR3 has 13 residues. Trimming took 9 bases from V and 3 from J; bases not matched to a gene: 6. The germline gives CDR1 MDHEN, CDR2 SYDVKM.